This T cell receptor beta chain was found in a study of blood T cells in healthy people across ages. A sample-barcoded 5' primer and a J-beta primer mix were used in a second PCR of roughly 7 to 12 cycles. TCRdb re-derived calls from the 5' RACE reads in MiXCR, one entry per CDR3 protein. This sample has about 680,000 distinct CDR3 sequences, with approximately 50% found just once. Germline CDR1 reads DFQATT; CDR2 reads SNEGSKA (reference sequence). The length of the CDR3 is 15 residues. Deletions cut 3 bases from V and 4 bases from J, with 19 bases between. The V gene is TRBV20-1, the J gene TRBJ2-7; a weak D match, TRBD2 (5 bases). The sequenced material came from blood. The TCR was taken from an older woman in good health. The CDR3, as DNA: TGCAGTGCTAGTCACCCTCGCAAGTCGGGATACGAGCAGTACTTC. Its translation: CSASHPRKSGYEQYF.